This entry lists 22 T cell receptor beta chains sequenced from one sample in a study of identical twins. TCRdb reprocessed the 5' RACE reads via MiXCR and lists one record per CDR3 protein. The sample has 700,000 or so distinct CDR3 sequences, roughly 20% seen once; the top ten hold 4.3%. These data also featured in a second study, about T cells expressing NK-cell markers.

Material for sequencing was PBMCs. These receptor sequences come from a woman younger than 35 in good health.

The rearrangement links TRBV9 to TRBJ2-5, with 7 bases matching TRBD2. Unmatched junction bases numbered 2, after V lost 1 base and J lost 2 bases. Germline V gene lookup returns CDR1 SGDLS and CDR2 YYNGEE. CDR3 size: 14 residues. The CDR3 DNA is TGTGCCAGCAGCGTATGGGGGGGGCAAGAGACCCAGTACTTC. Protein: CASSVWGGQETQYF. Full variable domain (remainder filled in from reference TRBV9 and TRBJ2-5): DSGVTQTPKHLITATGQRVTLRCSPRSGDLSVYWYQQSLDQGLQFLIQYYNGEERAKGNILERFSAQQFPDLHSELNLSSLELGDSALYFCASSVWGGQETQYFGPGTRLLVL.

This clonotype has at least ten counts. CDR3 bases: TGCGCCAGCAGCCAGCTTAGAGTCACTGAAGCTTTCTTT. Translating it yields CASSQLRVTEAFF. This chain links TRBV5-1 with TRBJ1-1; the D is unclear. The CDR3 is 13 amino acids. Germline CDR1 SGHRS, CDR2 YFSETQ. Trimming took off 4 bases at V and 4 bases at J, with 11 bases between the two ends.

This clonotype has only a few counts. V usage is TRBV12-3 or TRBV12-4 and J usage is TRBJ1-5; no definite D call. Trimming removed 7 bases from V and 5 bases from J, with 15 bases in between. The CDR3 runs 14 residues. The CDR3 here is CASTFGRRHQPQHF. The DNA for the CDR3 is TGTGCCAGCACCTTCGGCAGGAGGCATCAGCCCCAGCATTTT.

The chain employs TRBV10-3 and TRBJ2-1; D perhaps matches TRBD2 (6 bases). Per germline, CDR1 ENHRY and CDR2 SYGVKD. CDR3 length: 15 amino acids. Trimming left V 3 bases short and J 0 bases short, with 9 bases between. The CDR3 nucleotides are TGTGCCATCAGTGACGGCGGGGACTCCTACAATGAGCAGTTCTTC. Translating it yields CAISDGGDSYNEQFF.

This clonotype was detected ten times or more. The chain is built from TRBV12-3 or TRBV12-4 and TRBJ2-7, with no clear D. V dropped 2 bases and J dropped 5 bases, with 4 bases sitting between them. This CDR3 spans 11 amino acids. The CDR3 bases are TGTGCCAGCAGTTTACTGCACGAGCAGTACTTC. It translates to CASSLLHEQYF.

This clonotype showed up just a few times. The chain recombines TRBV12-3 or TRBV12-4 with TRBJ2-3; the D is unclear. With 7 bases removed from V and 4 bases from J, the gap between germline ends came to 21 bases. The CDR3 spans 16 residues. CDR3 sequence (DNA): TGTGCCAGCATTAAAGGGTTTGGGGTCGTGGCAGATACGCAGTATTTT. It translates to CASIKGFGVVADTQYF.

The CDR3 nucleotides are TGTGCCACCAGTGACCCGGGACAGGGGGCGGACGAGCAGTACTTC. It yields the protein CATSDPGQGADEQYF. This chain uses TRBV24-1 with TRBJ2-7, with TRBD1 matching 12 bases. Germline V lookup: CDR1 KGHDR, CDR2 SFDVKD. The CDR3 length is 15 residues. Trimming at V came to 4 bases and at J to 5 bases, leaving 5 bases not matched to a gene.

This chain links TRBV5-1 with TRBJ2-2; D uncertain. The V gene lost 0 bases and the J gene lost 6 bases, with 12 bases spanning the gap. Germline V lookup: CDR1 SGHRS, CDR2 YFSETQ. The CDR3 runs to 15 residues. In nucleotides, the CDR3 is TGCGCCAGCAGCTTGGACGGAGAGTGGGCCGGGGAGCTGTTTTTT. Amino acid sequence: CASSLDGEWAGELFF.

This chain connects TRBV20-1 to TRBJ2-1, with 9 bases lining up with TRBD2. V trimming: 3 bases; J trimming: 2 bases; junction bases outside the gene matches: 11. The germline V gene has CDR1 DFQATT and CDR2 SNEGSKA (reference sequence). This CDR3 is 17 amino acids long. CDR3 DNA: TGCAGTGCTAGCGAATTGGGCGGGAGGGCCCCCTACAATGAGCAGTTCTTC. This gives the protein CSASELGGRAPYNEQFF.

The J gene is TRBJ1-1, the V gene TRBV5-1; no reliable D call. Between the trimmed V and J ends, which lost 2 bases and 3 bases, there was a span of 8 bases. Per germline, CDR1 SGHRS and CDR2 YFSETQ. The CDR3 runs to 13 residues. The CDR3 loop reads CASSFRTDTEAFF. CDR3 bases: TGCGCCAGCAGCTTCAGAACCGACACTGAAGCTTTCTTT.

The CDR3 is CASSVDQGVNEKLFF. For the CDR3, the DNA is TGTGCCAGCAGCGTAGATCAGGGGGTGAATGAAAAACTGTTTTTT. The chain carries TRBV9 and TRBJ1-4, with TRBD1 matching 7 bases. Trimming cost V 0 bases and J 5 bases; bases outside gene matches: 4. This CDR3 spans 15 amino acids. Germline CDR1 is SGDLS and CDR2 is YYNGEE.

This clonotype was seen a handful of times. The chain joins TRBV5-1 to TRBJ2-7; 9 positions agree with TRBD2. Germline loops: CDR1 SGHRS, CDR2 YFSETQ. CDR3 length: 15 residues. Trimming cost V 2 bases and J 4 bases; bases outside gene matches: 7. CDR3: CASSFAGGPQYEQYF. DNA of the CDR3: TGCGCCAGCAGCTTCGCGGGAGGGCCTCAGTACGAGCAGTACTTC.

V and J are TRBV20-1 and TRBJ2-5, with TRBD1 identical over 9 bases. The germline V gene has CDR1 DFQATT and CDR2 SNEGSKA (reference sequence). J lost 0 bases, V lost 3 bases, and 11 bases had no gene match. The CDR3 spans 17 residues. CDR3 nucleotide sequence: TGCAGTGCTAGTACCCTCTCCCGGGACAGGGACCAAGAGACCCAGTACTTC. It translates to CSASTLSRDRDQETQYF.

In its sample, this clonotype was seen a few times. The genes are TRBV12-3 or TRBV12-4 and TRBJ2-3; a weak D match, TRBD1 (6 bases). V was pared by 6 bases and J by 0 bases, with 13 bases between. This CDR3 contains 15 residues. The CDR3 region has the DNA TGTGCCAGCAGGACAACAGGGAACAGCACAGATACGCAGTATTTT. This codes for CASRTTGNSTDTQYF.

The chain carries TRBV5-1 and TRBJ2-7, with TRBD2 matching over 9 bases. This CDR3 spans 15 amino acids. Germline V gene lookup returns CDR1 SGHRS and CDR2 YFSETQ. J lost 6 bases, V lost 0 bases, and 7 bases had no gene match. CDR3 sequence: CASSLEGLAPGEQYF. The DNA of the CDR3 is TGCGCCAGCAGCTTGGAGGGACTAGCTCCCGGCGAGCAGTACTTC.

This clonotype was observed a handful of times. In DNA, the CDR3 is TGTGCCAGCAGTTTAGCAGGGGGCTACGATCAGCCCCAGCATTTT. Amino acid sequence: CASSLAGGYDQPQHF. The chain has TRBV12-3 or TRBV12-4 and TRBJ1-5, with 7 positions matching TRBD1. The CDR3 contains 15 residues. The V segment lost 0 bases and the J segment 5 bases; nucleotides outside the gene matches: 4.

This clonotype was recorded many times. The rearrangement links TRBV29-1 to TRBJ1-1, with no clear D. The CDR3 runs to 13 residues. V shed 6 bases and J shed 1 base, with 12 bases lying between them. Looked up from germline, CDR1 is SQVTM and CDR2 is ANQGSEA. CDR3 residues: CSVQGRRNTEAFF. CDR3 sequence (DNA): TGCAGCGTGCAAGGACGTAGGAACACTGAAGCTTTCTTT.

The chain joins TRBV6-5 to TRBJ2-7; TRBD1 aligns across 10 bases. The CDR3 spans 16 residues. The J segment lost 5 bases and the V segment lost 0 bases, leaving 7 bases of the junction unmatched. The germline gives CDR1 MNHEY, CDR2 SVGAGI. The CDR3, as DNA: TGTGCCAGCAGTTACTCACCGGGACAGGGGATGCACGAGCAGTACTTC. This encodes CASSYSPGQGMHEQYF.

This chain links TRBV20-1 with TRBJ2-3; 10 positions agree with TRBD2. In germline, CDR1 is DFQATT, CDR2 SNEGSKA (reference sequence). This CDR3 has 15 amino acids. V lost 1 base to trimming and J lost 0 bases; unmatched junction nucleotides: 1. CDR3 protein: CSARGAGGSTDTQYF. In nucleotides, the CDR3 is TGCAGTGCTAGAGGAGCGGGAGGGAGCACAGATACGCAGTATTTT.

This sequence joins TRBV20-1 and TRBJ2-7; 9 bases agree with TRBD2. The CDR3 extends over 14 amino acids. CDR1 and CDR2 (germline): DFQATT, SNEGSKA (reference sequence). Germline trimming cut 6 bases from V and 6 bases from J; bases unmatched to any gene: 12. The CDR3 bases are TGCAGTGCCAAACAAAATAGCGGGAGAGGCGAGCAGTACTTC. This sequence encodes CSAKQNSGRGEQYF.

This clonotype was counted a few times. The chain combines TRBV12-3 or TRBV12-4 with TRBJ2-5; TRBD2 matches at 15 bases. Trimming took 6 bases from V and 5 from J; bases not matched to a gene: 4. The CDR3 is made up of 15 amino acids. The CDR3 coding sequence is TGTGCCAGCAGCCGGACTAGCGGGGGGGCCGAGACCCAGTACTTC. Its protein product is CASSRTSGGAETQYF.

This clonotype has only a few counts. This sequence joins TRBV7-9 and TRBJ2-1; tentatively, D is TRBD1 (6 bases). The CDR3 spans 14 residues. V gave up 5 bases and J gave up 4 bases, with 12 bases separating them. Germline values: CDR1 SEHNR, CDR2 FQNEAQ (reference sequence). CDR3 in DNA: TGTGCCAGCAGCCCCCGGGACATTTACAATGAGCAGTTCTTC. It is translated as CASSPRDIYNEQFF.